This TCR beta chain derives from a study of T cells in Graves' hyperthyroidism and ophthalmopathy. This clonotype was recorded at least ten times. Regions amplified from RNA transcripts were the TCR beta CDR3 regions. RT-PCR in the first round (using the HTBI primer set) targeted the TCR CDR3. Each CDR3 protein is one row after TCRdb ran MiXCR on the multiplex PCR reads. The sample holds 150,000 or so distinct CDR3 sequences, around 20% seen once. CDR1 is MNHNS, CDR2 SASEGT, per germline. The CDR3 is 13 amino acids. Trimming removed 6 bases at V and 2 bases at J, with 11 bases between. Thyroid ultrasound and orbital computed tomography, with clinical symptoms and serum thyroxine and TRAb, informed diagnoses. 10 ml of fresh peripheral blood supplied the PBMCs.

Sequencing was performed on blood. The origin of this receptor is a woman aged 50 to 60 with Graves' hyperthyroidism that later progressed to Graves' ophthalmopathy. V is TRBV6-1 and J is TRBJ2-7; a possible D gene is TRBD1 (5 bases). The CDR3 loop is CASRDSYAYEQYF. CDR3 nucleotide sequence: TGTGCCAGCAGAGACAGTTACGCCTACGAGCAGTACTTC.